One T cell receptor (beta chain) is described in this entry. Its antigen remains unidentified. This specimen comes from a study of response to subunit inactivated influenza vaccine. Study-level findings and limits: Authors suggested that a seasonal influenza vaccination recruits few new T cells each time.

TCRdb fed the RT-PCR reads into MiXCR, producing one record per CDR3 protein. This table holds approximately 250,000 distinct CDR3 sequences, less than 15% found once. The V end was cut by 3 bases, the J end by 5 bases, with 15 bases between. The germline CDR1 and CDR2 sequences are SGHDT and YYEEEE. This CDR3 is 14 amino acids long. This clonotype originated in a man aged 45-65 years who received an inactivated influenza vaccine. Sequenced material: non-naive T cells sorted from PBMCs, taken less than 15 days before vaccination. This chain links TRBV5-6 with TRBJ2-7, with D possibly being TRBD2 (6 bases). CDR3 amino acids: CASSSRRDAHEQYF. CDR3 nucleotide sequence: TGTGCCAGCAGCTCCAGGAGGGATGCGCACGAGCAGTACTTC.